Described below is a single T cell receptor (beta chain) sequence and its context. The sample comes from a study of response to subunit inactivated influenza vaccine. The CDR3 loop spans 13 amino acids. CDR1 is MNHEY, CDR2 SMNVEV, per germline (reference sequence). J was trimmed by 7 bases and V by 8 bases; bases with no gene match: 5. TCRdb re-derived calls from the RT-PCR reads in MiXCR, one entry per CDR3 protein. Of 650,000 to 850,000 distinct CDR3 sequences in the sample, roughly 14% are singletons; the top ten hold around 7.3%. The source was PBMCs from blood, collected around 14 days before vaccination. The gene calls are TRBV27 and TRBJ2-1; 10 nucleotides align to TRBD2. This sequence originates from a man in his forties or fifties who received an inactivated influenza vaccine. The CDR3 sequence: CASGVAGGNEQFF. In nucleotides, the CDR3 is TGTGCCAGCGGAGTAGCGGGGGGTAATGAGCAGTTCTTC.